This is a list of T cell receptor beta chains from one sample in a study of T cell changes during pregnancy in multiple sclerosis. This table comes from immunoSEQ multiplex PCR, and its TCRdb copy is limited to in-frame clones, with some not included. The table includes about 40,000 clones, 75% to 95% detected once. Sequenced material: CD8+ T cells from peripheral blood mononuclear cells, taken before pregnancy. Receptors originate from a female donor with multiple sclerosis, enrolled in a pregnancy study. Both conserved end residues are part of each CDR3. The D gene is left open where the match is weak. Rows may omit the clone size; those that give it use once, few, many or a size class.

size: NA; J: TRBJ2-1; D: TRBD2; V: TRBV9; DNA: TGTGCCAGCAGCGTAAACGGGAGGGTCAATGAGCAGTTCTTC; CDR3: CASSVNGRVNEQFF
size: few; J: TRBJ2-5; D: NA; V: TRBV14; DNA: TGTGCCAGCAGCCAAGATCTACGGCAAGAGACCCAGTACTTC; CDR3: CASSQDLRQETQYF
size: once; J: TRBJ2-7; D: NA; V: TRBV5-1; DNA: TGCGCCAGCAAAAACTCCCTCTCCTACGAGCAGTACTTC; CDR3: CASKNSLSYEQYF
size: NA; J: TRBJ1-2; D: NA; V: TRBV4-3; DNA: TGCGCCAGCAGCCAAGAGCCAGCAGGGCTTAACTATGGCTACACCTTC; CDR3: CASSQEPAGLNYGYTF
size: NA; J: TRBJ1-5; D: NA; V: TRBV7-6; DNA: TGTGCCAGCAGCAACCTAGGCTCGAATCAGCCCCAGCATTTT; CDR3: CASSNLGSNQPQHF
size: NA; J: TRBJ2-7; D: NA; V: TRBV14; DNA: TGTGCCAGCAGCCAAGATCTGGGCAGCAACCACGAGCAGTACTTC; CDR3: CASSQDLGSNHEQYF
size: NA; J: TRBJ2-2; D: NA; V: TRBV27; DNA: TGTGCCAGCAGTTTGCGACAGCCCACGAACACCGGGGAGCTGTTTTTT; CDR3: CASSLRQPTNTGELFF
size: NA; J: TRBJ2-3; D: NA; V: TRBV7-2; DNA: TGTGCCAGCAGGCCCAGAGGGCCCGACACAGATACGCAGTATTTT; CDR3: CASRPRGPDTDTQYF
size: once; J: TRBJ2-1; D: TRBD2; V: TRBV27; DNA: TGTGCCAGCAGTTTTGCCGGGAGGGGCTACAATGAGCAGTTCTTC; CDR3: CASSFAGRGYNEQFF
size: NA; J: TRBJ2-7; D: TRBD2; V: TRBV5-4; DNA: TGTGCCAGCAGCTCCGGACTAGCGGGCTACGAGCAGTACTTC; CDR3: CASSSGLAGYEQYF
size: NA; J: TRBJ1-1; D: NA; V: TRBV29-1; DNA: TGCAGCGTTGAAAGCCTGAACACTGAAGCTTTCTTT; CDR3: CSVESLNTEAFF
size: NA; J: TRBJ2-1; D: TRBD1; V: TRBV5-1; DNA: TGCGCCAGCAGCTTGGCCGACAGGGCGCAGGACAATGAGCAGTTCTTC; CDR3: CASSLADRAQDNEQFF
size: NA; J: TRBJ2-3; D: TRBD2; V: TRBV7-3; DNA: TGTGCCAGCAGCTTGACGACTAGCAGCGCAGATACGCAGTATTTT; CDR3: CASSLTTSSADTQYF
size: NA; J: TRBJ2-7; D: TRBD2; V: TRBV19; DNA: TGTGCCACAAAGACTAGCGGGAGGGAGAGCTCCTACGAGCAGTACTTC; CDR3: CATKTSGRESSYEQYF
size: NA; J: TRBJ2-1; D: TRBD1; V: TRBV7-9; DNA: TGTGCCAGCAGCTCCCGACAGGGGGCCAATGAGCAGTTCTTC; CDR3: CASSSRQGANEQFF
size: NA; J: TRBJ2-1; D: NA; V: TRBV7-9; DNA: TGTGCCAGCAGCCCCTTTGGAGCGCCACACAATGAGCAGTTCTTC; CDR3: CASSPFGAPHNEQFF
size: NA; J: TRBJ2-7; D: TRBD2; V: TRBV7-9; DNA: TGTGCCAGCAGCTTAGGTCTAGCGGGAGGATACGAGCAGTACTTC; CDR3: CASSLGLAGGYEQYF
size: NA; J: TRBJ2-7; D: TRBD1; V: TRBV4-3; DNA: TGCGCCAGCAGCCAGGGGACAGCCGCGTTTCTTTACGAGCAGTACTTC; CDR3: CASSQGTAAFLYEQYF
size: NA; J: TRBJ2-3; D: NA; V: TRBV29-1; DNA: TGCAGCGTTCAGACCCGAGGGGGGGGCGCAGATACGCAGTATTTT; CDR3: CSVQTRGGGADTQYF
size: NA; J: TRBJ2-7; D: TRBD1; V: TRBV13; DNA: TGTGCCAGCACGCCCGGGACAGGGATCCACGAGCAGTACTTC; CDR3: CASTPGTGIHEQYF
size: NA; J: TRBJ2-1; D: TRBD1; V: TRBV19; DNA: TGTGCCACCGCAGGGGGCGCGTATGATTACAATGAGCAGTTCTTC; CDR3: CATAGGAYDYNEQFF
size: NA; J: TRBJ2-3; D: TRBD2; V: TRBV28; DNA: TGTGCCAGCAGTTTAGGGTTGCGGGACTACGCCGAAGGAATAGATACGCAGTATTTT; CDR3: CASSLGLRDYAEGIDTQYF
size: NA; J: TRBJ2-2; D: NA; V: TRBV6-4; DNA: TGTGCCAGCAGTGAGTCAGGGACCGGGGAGCTGTTTTTT; CDR3: CASSESGTGELFF
size: once; J: TRBJ2-3; D: TRBD2; V: TRBV27; DNA: TGTGCCAGCAGTGAGTGGGGAGGGTCTGGCACAGATACGCAGTATTTT; CDR3: CASSEWGGSGTDTQYF
size: NA; J: TRBJ2-1; D: NA; V: TRBV6-4; DNA: TGTGCCAGCAGCAAAGTGCCGAGGAGCTCCTACAATGAGCAGTTCTTC; CDR3: CASSKVPRSSYNEQFF
size: NA; J: TRBJ2-7; D: TRBD2; V: TRBV19; DNA: TGTGCCAGTAGAGGACTAGCAGATTACGAGCAGTACTTC; CDR3: CASRGLADYEQYF
size: once; J: TRBJ1-1; D: NA; V: TRBV27; DNA: TGTGCCAGCAGTTTTTCAATTTCAGGCGACGAAGCTTTCTTT; CDR3: CASSFSISGDEAFF
size: NA; J: TRBJ1-1; D: NA; V: TRBV10-3; DNA: TGTGCCATCAGGGGAGGGGGTTTAAACACTGAAGCTTTCTTT; CDR3: CAIRGGGLNTEAFF
size: NA; J: TRBJ2-7; D: NA; V: TRBV15; DNA: TGTGCCACCAGCTATTTAGGGGACGAGCAGTACTTC; CDR3: CATSYLGDEQYF